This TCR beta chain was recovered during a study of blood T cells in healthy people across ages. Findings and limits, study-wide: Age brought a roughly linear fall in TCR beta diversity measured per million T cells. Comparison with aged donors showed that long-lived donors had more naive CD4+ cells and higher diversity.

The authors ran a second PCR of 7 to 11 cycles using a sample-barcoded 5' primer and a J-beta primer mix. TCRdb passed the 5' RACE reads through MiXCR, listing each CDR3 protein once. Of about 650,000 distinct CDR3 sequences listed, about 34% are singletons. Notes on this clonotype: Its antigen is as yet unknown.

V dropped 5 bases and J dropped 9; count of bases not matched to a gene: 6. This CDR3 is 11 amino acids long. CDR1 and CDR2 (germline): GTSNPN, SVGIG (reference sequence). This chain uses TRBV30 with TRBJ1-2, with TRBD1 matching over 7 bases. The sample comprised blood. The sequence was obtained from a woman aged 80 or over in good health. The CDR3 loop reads CAWLQGIRYTF. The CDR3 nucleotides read TGTGCCTGGTTACAGGGGATTCGCTACACCTTC.